One sample yielded the 19 T cell receptor beta chains listed below, sequenced in a study of Ad26.COV2.S vaccination and SARS-CoV-2 variants. Treatment: 15 to 20 received Ad26.COV2.S at low or high dose, single or two shots; about 5 received placebo; per-sample allocation not given. Following the first vaccine or placebo injection, samples were taken on day 63. Profiled with immunoSEQ multiplex PCR; TCRdb holds only in-frame clones, not every one. The sample holds a few hundred thousand clones, about 92% seen once. Sequenced material: peripheral blood, taken in a trial of Ad26.COV2.S vaccine versus placebo. All receptors derive from a person aged 18-65 years who received the Ad26.COV2.S COVID-19 vaccine or a placebo.

The chain has TRBV13 and TRBJ2-7; D is undetermined. V gave up 0 bases and J gave up 2 bases, with 11 bases separating them. Germline lookup yields CDR1 PRHDT and CDR2 FYEKMQ (reference sequence). The length of the CDR3 is 15 residues. The CDR3 is CASSLGSGRTYEQYF. The CDR3 bases are TGTGCCAGCAGCTTAGGTTCAGGCAGAACCTACGAGCAGTACTTC.

This clone has a count of ten or more. This chain's CDR3 is CASSQEGQSSYEQYF. CDR3 in DNA: TGTGCCAGCAGCCAAGAGGGACAGAGCTCCTACGAGCAGTACTTC. The V gene is TRBV4-2, the J gene TRBJ2-7; 7 bases are a match to TRBD1. The junction had 2 bases not matched to a gene; V was cut back by 0 bases and J by 0 bases. In germline, CDR1 is LGHNA, CDR2 YNFKEQ. There are 15 residues in the CDR3.

The V gene is TRBV11-2, the J gene TRBJ2-1; D is uncertain. This CDR3 spans 14 amino acids. The ends were cut back, 1 base at V and 5 bases at J, with 9 bases in the middle. CDR1 is SGHAT, CDR2 FQNNGV, per germline. The CDR3 spells CASSLAPGHNEQFF. The CDR3 bases are TGTGCCAGCAGCTTAGCCCCCGGGCACAATGAGCAGTTCTTC.

The chain couples TRBV29-1 to TRBJ2-7; D perhaps matches TRBD1 (5 bases). The CDR3 runs 15 residues. V was pared by 0 bases and J by 1 base, with 13 bases between. The germline V gene has CDR1 SQVTM and CDR2 ANQGSEA. In nucleotides, the CDR3 is TGCAGCGTTGAAGATTGGAGTAGGGGTTCCTACGAGCAGTACTTC. It specifies CSVEDWSRGSYEQYF.

The chain employs TRBV7-8 and TRBJ1-5, with D unclear. The CDR3 is 15 amino acids. Trimming took off 4 bases at V and 2 bases at J, with 12 bases between the two ends. Per germline, CDR1 SGHVS and CDR2 FQNEAQ. CDR3 coding DNA: TGTGCCAGCAGCTCCAAAAGGGTCGGCAATCAGCCCCAGCATTTT. Its protein product is CASSSKRVGNQPQHF.

V is TRBV19 and J is TRBJ2-5, with 7 positions matching TRBD2. Trimming cost V 5 bases and J 1 base; bases outside gene matches: 4. The germline gives CDR1 LNHDA, CDR2 SQIVND (reference sequence). The CDR3 runs to 14 residues. CDR3 protein: CASSGASGQETQYF. The DNA for the CDR3 is TGTGCCAGTAGTGGGGCTAGCGGCCAAGAGACCCAGTACTTC.

The rearrangement joins TRBV6-2 or TRBV6-3 to TRBJ2-3; TRBD1 matches 11 bases. CDR3 length: 18 residues. Trimming at V came to 0 bases and at J to 5 bases, leaving 10 bases not matched to a gene. Per the germline V gene, CDR1 is MNHEY and CDR2 is SVGEGT. The CDR3 DNA sequence: TGTGCCAGCAGTTACTCCTCTCCCGGGACAGGGGGTAAAGATACGCAGTATTTT. Its protein product is CASSYSSPGTGGKDTQYF.

The chain employs TRBV9 and TRBJ2-1; D not resolved. The CDR3 extends over 15 amino acids. Trimming removed 0 bases at V and 2 bases at J, with 9 bases between. Germline V gives CDR1 SGDLS, CDR2 YYNGEE. CDR3 sequence reads: CASSVAHGPYNEQFF. DNA for the CDR3: TGTGCCAGCAGCGTAGCCCACGGGCCCTACAATGAGCAGTTCTTC.

The chain links TRBV6-6 to TRBJ1-4, with D perhaps TRBD1 (5 bases). Germline V CDR1 and CDR2: MNHNY, SVGAGI (reference sequence). The CDR3 loop spans 15 amino acids. V shed 2 bases and J shed 8 bases, with 15 bases lying between them. The CDR3 DNA reads TGTGCCAGCAGTTACGGTGCGGGGGAGGGAGAAAAACTGTTTTTT. Protein sequence: CASSYGAGEGEKLFF.

This clone was observed a single time. Written as DNA, the CDR3 is TGTGCCAGCAGTATCACAGGGAGGACCTACGAGCAGTACTTC. The encoded protein is CASSITGRTYEQYF. J is TRBJ2-7 and V is TRBV28, with D tentatively TRBD1 or TRBD2 (6 bases each). Trimming pared 5 bases from V and 2 bases from J, leaving 13 bases between. The germline V gene encodes CDR1 MDHEN and CDR2 SYDVKM. This CDR3 region has 14 residues. Using reference TRBV28 and TRBJ2-7 for the parts outside the CDR3, the full variable domain is DVKVTQSSRYLVKRTGEKVFLECVQDMDHENMFWYRQDPGLGLRLIYFSYDVKMKEKGDIPEGYSVSREKKERFSLILESASTNQTSMYLCASSITGRTYEQYFGPGTRLTVT.

The CDR3 nucleotides read TGCAGCGCTGGGCGGGGAGGACTAGCGGGAGGTGATACGCAGTATTTT. This translates into CSAGRGGLAGGDTQYF. The rearrangement uses TRBV29-1 and TRBJ2-3; TRBD2 matches 14 bases. Unmatched junction bases numbered 12, after V lost 7 bases and J lost 6 bases. This CDR3 is 16 amino acids long. CDR1 is SQVTM, CDR2 ANQGSEA, per germline.

J is TRBJ2-3 and V is TRBV7-2; D possibly corresponds to TRBD2 (5 bases). The germline CDR1 and CDR2 sequences are SGHTA and FQGNSA. This CDR3 spans 17 amino acids. V was pared by 2 bases and J by 2 bases, with 17 bases between. DNA of the CDR3: TGTGCCAGCAGCTTATCTAGCCCTACCCGCCACACAGATACGCAGTATTTT. This translates into CASSLSSPTRHTDTQYF.

CDR3 nucleotide sequence: TGTGCCAGCAGCTCCGGGACCGAGCTCTACGAGCAGTACTTC. Its protein product is CASSSGTELYEQYF. The gene calls are TRBV5-4 and TRBJ2-7, with D perhaps being TRBD1 or TRBD2 (5 bases each). V lost 3 bases to trimming and J lost 3 bases, with 13 bases between them. The CDR3 is 14 residues long. Per the germline V gene, CDR1 is SGHNT and CDR2 is YYREEE (reference sequence).

V usage is TRBV20-1 and J usage is TRBJ2-7; 8 positions match TRBD1. The CDR3 is 12 amino acids. J gave up 12 bases and V 3 bases, and 10 bases lay outside the gene matches. Germline CDR1 reads DFQATT; CDR2 reads SNEGSKA (reference sequence). The chain's CDR3 is CSASRAGGEWYF. CDR3 DNA sequence: TGCAGTGCTAGTCGGGCAGGGGGCGAATGGTACTTC.

The chain employs TRBV9 and TRBJ2-6; no clear D. The V and J ends lost 7 bases and 0 bases respectively, with 8 bases between them. This CDR3 spans 14 amino acids. The germline gives CDR1 SGDLS, CDR2 YYNGEE. The CDR3 reads CASAHNSGANVLTF. As DNA, the CDR3 is TGTGCCAGCGCCCACAACTCTGGGGCCAACGTCCTGACTTTC.

This rearrangement joins TRBV27 to TRBJ2-7; TRBD1 agrees at 10 bases. After removal of 2 bases from V and 3 bases from J, the junction contained 4 bases not matched to a gene. CDR1 is MNHEY, CDR2 SMNVEV, per germline (reference sequence). The CDR3 length is 15 residues. CDR3 DNA sequence: TGTGCCAGCAGTTTAAGGGGACAGGGGTACTACGAGCAGTACTTC. This translates into CASSLRGQGYYEQYF.

The V gene is TRBV10-2, the J gene TRBJ1-2, with D tentatively TRBD1 (5 bases). Germline CDR1 is WSHSY and CDR2 is SAAADI. This CDR3 region has 15 residues. The V and J ends lost 2 bases and 6 bases respectively, with 16 bases between them. The CDR3 nucleotides are TGCGCCAGCAGTGAGGGTTGGGGCGCTGTCAATGGCTACACCTTC. As protein: CASSEGWGAVNGYTF.

This clone was detected once. The V and J genes are TRBV19 and TRBJ2-3; 8 nucleotides align to TRBD1. V shed 8 bases and J 2 bases; nucleotides not matched to a gene: 6. The length of the CDR3 is 14 residues. Per germline, CDR1 LNHDA and CDR2 SQIVND (reference sequence). CDR3 nucleotide sequence: TGTGCCAGTCGGGACAGGTGGGACACAGATACGCAGTATTTT. It specifies CASRDRWDTDTQYF. Full variable domain (remainder filled in from reference TRBV19 and TRBJ2-3): DGGITQSPKYLFRKEGQNVTLSCEQNLNHDAMYWYRQDPGQGLRLIYYSQIVNDFQKGDIAEGYSVSREKKESFPLTVTSAQKNPTAFYLCASRDRWDTDTQYFGPGTRLTVL.

This clone was picked up a small number of times. V is TRBV7-9 and J is TRBJ2-7, with D possibly TRBD2 on 6 matching bases. The germline V and J ends were trimmed by 7 bases and 2 bases, with 18 bases remaining between them. Germline loops: CDR1 SEHNR, CDR2 FQNEAQ (reference sequence). The length of the CDR3 is 15 residues. CDR3 in amino acids: CASTRGGTGPYEQYF. CDR3 bases: TGTGCCAGCACCCGGGGCGGGACCGGCCCCTACGAGCAGTACTTC.